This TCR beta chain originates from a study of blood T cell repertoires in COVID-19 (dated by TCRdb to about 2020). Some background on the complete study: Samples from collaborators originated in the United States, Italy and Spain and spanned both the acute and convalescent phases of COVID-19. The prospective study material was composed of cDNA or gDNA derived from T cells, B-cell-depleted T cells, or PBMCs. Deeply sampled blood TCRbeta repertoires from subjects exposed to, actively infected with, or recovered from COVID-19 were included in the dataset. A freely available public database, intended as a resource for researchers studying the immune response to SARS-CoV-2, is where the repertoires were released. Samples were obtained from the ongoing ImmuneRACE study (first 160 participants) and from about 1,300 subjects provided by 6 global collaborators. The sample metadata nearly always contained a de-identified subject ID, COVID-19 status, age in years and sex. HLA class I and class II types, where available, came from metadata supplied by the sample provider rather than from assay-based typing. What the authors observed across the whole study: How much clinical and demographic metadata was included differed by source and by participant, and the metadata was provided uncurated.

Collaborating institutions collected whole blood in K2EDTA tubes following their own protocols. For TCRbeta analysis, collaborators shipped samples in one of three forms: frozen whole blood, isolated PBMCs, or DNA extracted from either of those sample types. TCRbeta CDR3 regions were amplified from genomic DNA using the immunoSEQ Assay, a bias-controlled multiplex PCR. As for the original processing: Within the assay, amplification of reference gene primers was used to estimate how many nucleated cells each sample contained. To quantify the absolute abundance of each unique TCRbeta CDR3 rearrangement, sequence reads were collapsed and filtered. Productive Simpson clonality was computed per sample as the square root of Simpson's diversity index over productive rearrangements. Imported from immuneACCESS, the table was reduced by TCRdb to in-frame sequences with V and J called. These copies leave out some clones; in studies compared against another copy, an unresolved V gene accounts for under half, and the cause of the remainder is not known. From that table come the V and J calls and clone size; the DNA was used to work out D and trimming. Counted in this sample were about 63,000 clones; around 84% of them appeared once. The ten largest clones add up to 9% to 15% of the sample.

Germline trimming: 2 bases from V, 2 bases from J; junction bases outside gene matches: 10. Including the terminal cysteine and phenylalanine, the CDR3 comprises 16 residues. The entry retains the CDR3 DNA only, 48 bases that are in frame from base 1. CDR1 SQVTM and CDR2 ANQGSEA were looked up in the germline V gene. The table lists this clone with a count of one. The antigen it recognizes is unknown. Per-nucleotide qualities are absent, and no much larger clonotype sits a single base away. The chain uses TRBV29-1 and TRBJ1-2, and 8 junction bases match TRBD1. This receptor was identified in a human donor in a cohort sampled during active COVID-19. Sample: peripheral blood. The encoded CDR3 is CSVESGTGGTNYGYTF. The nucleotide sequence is TGCAGCGTTGAATCGGGGACAGGCGGAACCAACTATGGCTACACCTTC.